The next 19 T cell receptor beta chains were all read from a single sample in a study of lymphopenia after photon versus proton radiotherapy. Sequencing used immunoSEQ multiplex PCR; TCRdb keeps in-frame clones, though not all of them. Here the sample spans about 83,000 clones, around 82% being singletons. This material consisted of peripheral blood, taken from a patient treated with proton-based radiotherapy. The receptors were gathered from a man aged 55-75 years with pancreatic cancer.

The V gene is TRBV5-4, the J gene TRBJ2-3; D not resolved. CDR1 is SGHNT and CDR2 is YYREEE in the germline V gene (reference sequence). Trimming cost V 4 bases and J 4 bases, with 16 bases left between them. The CDR3 is 15 residues long. CDR3 in DNA: TGTGCCAGCAGCGGCCGGGCCAAAGGGTCAGATACGCAGTATTTT. Translating gives CASSGRAKGSDTQYF.

The chain recombines TRBV13 with TRBJ2-7, with D possibly called TRBD1 or TRBD2 (5 bases each). V lost 5 bases and J lost 3, with 14 bases in between. Germline CDR1 PRHDT, CDR2 FYEKMQ (reference sequence). This CDR3 region has 14 residues. This CDR3 is CASSTRGALYEQYF. In DNA form, the CDR3 reads TGTGCCAGCAGCACCCGAGGGGCCCTCTACGAGCAGTACTTC.

V usage is TRBV9 and J usage is TRBJ2-7; TRBD1 or TRBD2 may be the D gene (5 bases each). This CDR3 spans 14 amino acids. From germline, CDR1 is SGDLS and CDR2 YYNGEE. Trimming left V 0 bases short and J 5 bases short, with 12 bases between. The CDR3 coding sequence is TGTGCCAGCAGCGTAGACGTCGGGACCGACGAGCAGTACTTC. Protein: CASSVDVGTDEQYF.

V usage is TRBV9 and J usage is TRBJ1-3, with TRBD1 as a possible D gene (5 bases). CDR3 length equals 17 residues. In germline, CDR1 is SGDLS, CDR2 YYNGEE. The V end was cut by 0 bases, the J end by 4 bases, with 17 bases between. The CDR3 reads CASSVGHVGLGGNTIYF. DNA for the CDR3: TGTGCCAGCAGCGTAGGACATGTGGGGCTAGGCGGAAACACCATATATTTT.

The sample holds one count of this clone. The rearrangement joins TRBV9 to TRBJ2-3; D unresolved. CDR1 and CDR2 (germline): SGDLS, YYNGEE. This CDR3 is 15 amino acids long. V lost 3 bases to trimming and J lost 2 bases, with 13 bases between them. The chain's CDR3 is CASSGRERPTDTQYF. The CDR3 nucleotides read TGTGCCAGCAGCGGTAGAGAGAGACCCACAGATACGCAGTATTTT.

The chain couples TRBV9 to TRBJ2-7, with D maybe TRBD1 (6 bases). There are 13 residues in the CDR3. The germline V gene has CDR1 SGDLS and CDR2 YYNGEE. Trimming left V 7 bases short and J 6 bases short, with 17 bases between. CDR3 sequence reads: CASAAGVESEQYF. The CDR3 nucleotides read TGTGCCAGCGCCGCAGGGGTTGAGTCCGAGCAGTACTTC. Full variable domain (outside the CDR3, taken from reference TRBV9 and TRBJ2-7): DSGVTQTPKHLITATGQRVTLRCSPRSGDLSVYWYQQSLDQGLQFLIQYYNGEERAKGNILERFSAQQFPDLHSELNLSSLELGDSALYFCASAAGVESEQYFGPGTRLTVT.

Remarks on this clone: This could be a read error, since a much larger clone is one nucleotide away. V usage is TRBV28 and J usage is TRBJ1-5; no firm D call. The CDR3 spans 14 residues. In germline, CDR1 is MDHEN, CDR2 SYDVKM. V lost 5 bases to trimming and J lost 1 base, with 9 bases between them. The CDR3 bases are TGTGCCAGCAGTGGGGTAGCGAGCAATCAGCCCCAGCATTTT. Translated: CASSGVASNQPQHF.

This rearrangement joins TRBV6-1 to TRBJ2-7; D is possibly TRBD2 (5 bases). Trimming pared 2 bases from V and 0 bases from J, leaving 11 bases between. CDR3 size: 15 residues. Germline CDR1 is MNHNS and CDR2 is SASEGT. The CDR3 region is CASSERPGSSYEQYF. The CDR3 coding sequence is TGTGCCAGCAGTGAACGACCTGGGAGCTCCTACGAGCAGTACTTC.

This clone was found a few times. The genes are TRBV27 and TRBJ2-3, with D uncertain. The V gene lost 4 bases and the J gene lost 3 bases, with 11 bases spanning the gap. Germline V gene sequence: CDR1 MNHEY, CDR2 SMNVEV (reference sequence). CDR3 length: 14 amino acids. DNA for the CDR3: TGTGCCAGCAGTTCCCTAGGACGGACAGATACGCAGTATTTT. It codes for CASSSLGRTDTQYF.

The V gene is TRBV30, the J gene TRBJ2-2, with no clear D. The CDR3 sequence is 13 residues long. With 4 bases removed from V and 6 bases from J, the gap between germline ends came to 12 bases. Per germline, CDR1 GTSNPN and CDR2 SVGIG (reference sequence). CDR3 region: CAWTAIGAGELFF. DNA of the CDR3: TGTGCCTGGACCGCCATCGGTGCCGGGGAGCTGTTTTTT.

V gene TRBV18 combines with J gene TRBJ1-2; 7 bases line up with TRBD1. The CDR3 has 13 amino acids. Germline lookup yields CDR1 KGHSH and CDR2 LQKENI. Trimming at V came to 3 bases and at J to 4 bases, leaving 2 bases not matched to a gene. The chain's CDR3 is CASSPGQSYGYTF. The CDR3 DNA sequence: TGTGCCAGCTCACCGGGACAGTCCTATGGCTACACCTTC.

The rearrangement joins TRBV28 to TRBJ1-5; D might be TRBD1 (6 bases). The CDR3 is made up of 13 amino acids. V gave up 7 bases and J gave up 3 bases, with 10 bases separating them. Germline V gives CDR1 MDHEN, CDR2 SYDVKM. This chain's CDR3 is CASTGVLNQPQHF. The CDR3 region has the DNA TGTGCCAGCACAGGGGTTCTCAATCAGCCCCAGCATTTT.

The count of this clone is one. The chain joins TRBV2 to TRBJ1-5, with D unresolved. This CDR3 spans 12 amino acids. Trimming shortened V by 9 bases and J by 3 bases, and 9 bases separated the two germline ends. CDR1 is SNHLY and CDR2 is FYNNEI in the germline V gene. For the CDR3, the DNA is TGTGCCAGTGTGGGGTCCAATCAGCCCCAGCATTTT. The encoded protein is CASVGSNQPQHF.

The chain employs TRBV19 and TRBJ1-3; the match to TRBD1 covers 9 bases. The CDR3 length is 17 residues. V gave up 6 bases and J gave up 0 bases; unmatched junction bases: 9. Per the germline V gene, CDR1 is LNHDA and CDR2 is SQIVND (reference sequence). As DNA, the CDR3 is TGTGCCAGTAGGGATCCGGGACAGGGATTCTCTGGAAACACCATATATTTT. Translation: CASRDPGQGFSGNTIYF.

V usage is TRBV15 and J usage is TRBJ2-3; 10 nucleotides align to TRBD2. CDR3 length equals 19 residues. Germline V CDR1 and CDR2: LNHNV, YYDKDF (reference sequence). V lost 0 bases to trimming and J lost 1 base; unmatched junction nucleotides: 10. CDR3 region: CATSRDRTLAGVGTDTQYF. The CDR3 DNA sequence: TGTGCCACCAGCAGAGATAGAACCCTAGCGGGAGTTGGCACAGATACGCAGTATTTT.

CDR3 residues: CASSFGQNGYTF. CDR3 bases: TGTGCCAGCAGTTTCGGTCAGAATGGCTACACCTTC. J is TRBJ1-2 and V is TRBV28; no clear D gene. Germline lookup yields CDR1 MDHEN and CDR2 SYDVKM. V was shortened by 3 bases and J by 6 bases, with 8 bases between the two germline ends. This CDR3 spans 12 amino acids.

This chain connects TRBV2 to TRBJ2-7; the match to TRBD1 covers 7 bases. V shed 7 bases, J shed 3 bases, and the junction held 15 bases outside the gene matches. The CDR3 length is 16 residues. Germline CDR1 is SNHLY and CDR2 is FYNNEI. CDR3 sequence (DNA): TGTGCCAGCACTGCAGAGATCGGGACAGTTGGCTACGAGCAGTACTTC. Encoded protein: CASTAEIGTVGYEQYF.

The chain carries TRBV29-1 and TRBJ1-1; D remains ambiguous. Deletions cut 6 bases from V and 0 bases from J, with 11 bases between. Looked up from germline, CDR1 is SQVTM and CDR2 is ANQGSEA. The CDR3 spans 13 residues. CDR3 sequence: CSVGRGMNTEAFF. The DNA of the CDR3 is TGCAGCGTCGGAAGAGGTATGAACACTGAAGCTTTCTTT.

DNA of the CDR3: TGTGCCAGCAGCTCGGGGACTAGTGAGGAGCTGTTTTTT. Protein: CASSSGTSEELFF. The chain has TRBV11-2 and TRBJ2-2; TRBD2 matches 8 bases. The CDR3 contains 13 residues. Trimming cost V 4 bases and J 10 bases; bases outside gene matches: 5. Looked up from germline, CDR1 is SGHAT and CDR2 is FQNNGV.